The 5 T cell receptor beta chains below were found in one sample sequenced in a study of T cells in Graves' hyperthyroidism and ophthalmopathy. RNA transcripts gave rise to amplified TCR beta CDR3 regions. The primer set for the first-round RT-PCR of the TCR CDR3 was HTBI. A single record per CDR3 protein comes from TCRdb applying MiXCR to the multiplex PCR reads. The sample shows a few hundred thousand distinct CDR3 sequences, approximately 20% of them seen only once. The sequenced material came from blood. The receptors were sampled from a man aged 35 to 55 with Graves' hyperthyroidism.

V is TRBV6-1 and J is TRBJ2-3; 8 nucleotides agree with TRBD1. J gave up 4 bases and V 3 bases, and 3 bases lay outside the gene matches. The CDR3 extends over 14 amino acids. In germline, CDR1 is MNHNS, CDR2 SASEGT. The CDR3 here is CASSDSGGPDTQYF. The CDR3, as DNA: TGTGCCAGCAGTGATTCAGGGGGCCCAGATACGCAGTATTTT.

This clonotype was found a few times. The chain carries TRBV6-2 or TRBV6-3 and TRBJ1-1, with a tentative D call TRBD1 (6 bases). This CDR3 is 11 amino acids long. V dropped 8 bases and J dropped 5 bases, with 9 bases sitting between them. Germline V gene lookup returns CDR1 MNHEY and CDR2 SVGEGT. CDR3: CASAQGTEAFF. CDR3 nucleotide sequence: TGTGCCAGCGCCCAGGGGACTGAAGCTTTCTTT.

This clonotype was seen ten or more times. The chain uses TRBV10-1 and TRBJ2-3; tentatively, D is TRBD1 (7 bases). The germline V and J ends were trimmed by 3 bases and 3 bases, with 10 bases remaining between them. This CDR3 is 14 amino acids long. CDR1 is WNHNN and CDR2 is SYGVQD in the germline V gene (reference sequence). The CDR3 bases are TGCGCCAGCAGTGACCAGGGGGGAACAGATACGCAGTATTTT. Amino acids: CASSDQGGTDTQYF.

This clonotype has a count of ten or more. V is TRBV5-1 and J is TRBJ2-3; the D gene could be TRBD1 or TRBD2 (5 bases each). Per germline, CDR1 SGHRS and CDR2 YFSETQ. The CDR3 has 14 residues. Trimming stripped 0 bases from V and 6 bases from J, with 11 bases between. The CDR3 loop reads CASSLATGRDTQYF. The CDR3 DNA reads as TGCGCCAGCAGCTTGGCCACGGGGCGGGATACGCAGTATTTT.

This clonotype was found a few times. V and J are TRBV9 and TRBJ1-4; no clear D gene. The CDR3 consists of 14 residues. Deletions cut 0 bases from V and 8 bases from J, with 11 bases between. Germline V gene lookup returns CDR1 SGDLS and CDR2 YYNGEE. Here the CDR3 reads CASSVGQREEKLFF. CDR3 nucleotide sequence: TGTGCCAGCAGCGTAGGGCAGAGGGAGGAAAAACTGTTTTTT.